This T cell receptor beta chain was recorded in a study of T cell repertoires in cytomegalovirus infection. Study details: Matching HLA type and CMV infection were both indicated by public TCR beta signatures.

This clonotype was picked up a small number of times. Its specificity is unknown. The study's findings and limits: The response measured ex vivo was dominated by TCR beta clonotypes (HLA-C-restricted and CMV-specific).

TCRdb ran MiXCR on the reads and lists one entry per CDR3 protein. The sample yields 100,000 to 150,000 distinct CDR3 sequences, about 31% seen once. Germline V gene sequence: CDR1 SGHTA, CDR2 FQGTGA. This CDR3 region has 17 residues. Trimming cost V 5 bases and J 0 bases, with 20 bases left between them. The receptor comes from a human donor in good health (CMV status not recorded). Some clones in this sample may be carry-over from other donors' samples. The starting material was CD8+ T cells from cultured PBMCs, obtained from culture after CMV antigen stimulation. The V and J genes are TRBV7-3 and TRBJ2-7; either TRBD1 or TRBD2 may supply D (5 bases each). CDR3 sequence reads: CASSHLFPGSSSYEQYF. For the CDR3, the DNA is TGTGCCAGCAGCCATCTCTTCCCAGGGAGCAGCTCCTACGAGCAGTACTTC.